This T cell receptor (beta chain) came from a study of cytomegalovirus exposure and HLA in healthy donors. On the study more broadly: When fewer than 400 donors were genotyped, roughly 78% of them were found to fall in the Caucasian-associated ancestry cluster. Study-wide results and limits: Earlier results showed most TCR beta V segments being productive about 90% or about 30% of the time. Cytomegalovirus status was reportedly diagnosed by the classifier with high specificity and sensitivity.

The V gene lost 7 bases and the J gene lost 0 bases, with 17 bases spanning the gap. Germline V lookup: CDR1 SGHRS, CDR2 YFSETQ. The CDR3 extends over 16 amino acids. The PCR contained 60 Vbeta and 13 Jbeta primers. Sequenced by immunoSEQ multiplex PCR; TCRdb stores in-frame clones only, minus some. This sample has about 160,000 clones, with around nine tenths found just once. About this clone: Its target is unknown.

Sequencing was carried out using PBMCs. The gene calls are TRBV5-1 and TRBJ1-3, with D possibly being TRBD1 (6 bases). The sequence was collected from a woman aged 18-29 years in good health and CMV-seronegative. In DNA, the CDR3 is TGCGCCAGCTCCGAAGGACAGACAGTCTCTGGAAACACCATATATTTT. This codes for CASSEGQTVSGNTIYF.